A selection of T cell receptor beta chains follows, all from one sample in a study of blood T cell repertoires in COVID-19. Only in-frame clones appear in the TCRdb table, and some are missing; sequencing was by immunoSEQ multiplex PCR. The sample records under 300,000 clones, about nine tenths being singletons. Sample: peripheral blood. The receptors here all came from a man aged 25 to 40 who had recovered from COVID-19. Both conserved end residues are part of each CDR3. A D gene is named only where the DNA matches it firmly. For some rows the clone size is stated as once, few or many, or as a class when expanded; others skip it.

clone_size	v_call	d_call	j_call	cdr3_nt	cdr3_aa
.	TRBV7-9	.	TRBJ1-3	TGTGCCAGCAGCCCCTACCTTTCTGGAAACACCATATATTTT	CASSPYLSGNTIYF
once	TRBV3-1/TRBV3-2	.	TRBJ2-3	TGTGCCAGCAGCCAAGAACAGGAATTCACAGATACGCAGTATTTT	CASSQEQEFTDTQYF
.	TRBV21-1	.	TRBJ2-1	TGTGCCAGCAGCAAAGTGGCTAGCGGGGGAAATGAGCAGTTCTTC	CASSKVASGGNEQFF
.	TRBV11-3	TRBD1	TRBJ1-6	TGTGCCAGCAGCCAGGGGGCAGGGGAGAATTCACCCCTCCACTTT	CASSQGAGENSPLHF
.	TRBV7-2	TRBD2	TRBJ2-1	TGTGCCAGCAGCCCGCCCGCGGGGGTAAACAATGAGCAGTTCTTC	CASSPPAGVNNEQFF
.	TRBV9	TRBD1	TRBJ2-2	TGTGCCAGCAGCGCAACAGGGGGCATTGGGGACACCGGGGAGCTGTTTTTT	CASSATGGIGDTGELFF
.	TRBV7-9	TRBD1	TRBJ1-4	TGTGCCAGCAGCTCTGGACAGGGGAATGAAAAACTGTTTTTT	CASSSGQGNEKLFF
.	TRBV24-1	TRBD1	TRBJ1-4	TGTGCCAGTGAGGGACAGGGAACAGAAAAACTGTTTTTT	CASEGQGTEKLFF
.	TRBV11-2	.	TRBJ1-1	TGTGCCAGCAGCTTATGGGGCAGGGTAGAGGAAGCTTTCTTT	CASSLWGRVEEAFF
.	TRBV15	.	TRBJ1-2	TGTGCCACCAGCAGAGCTACCCCCCAGGGTCCCTATGGCTACACCTTC	CATSRATPQGPYGYTF
.	TRBV4-1	TRBD1	TRBJ1-2	TGCGCCAGCAGCCCTACCGGGACAGGGGGCTTCAGGGCTGGCTACACCTTC	CASSPTGTGGFRAGYTF
.	TRBV29-1	.	TRBJ1-1	TGCAGCTTTCGGAGGGGCACTGAAGCTTTCTTT	CSFRRGTEAFF
.	TRBV5-6	.	TRBJ2-3	TGTGCCAGCAGCTTTAGATTTAAGCAGTATTTT	CASSFRFKQYF
once	TRBV7-9	TRBD2	TRBJ2-7	TGTGCCAGCAGCTTAGAGCGGGGTCCCCCTTCCTACGAGCAGTACTTC	CASSLERGPPSYEQYF
.	TRBV18	.	TRBJ2-5	TGTGCCAGCTCACCACCGTTGGTGGGAGGTTTAGAGGAGACCCAGTACTTC	CASSPPLVGGLEETQYF
.	TRBV14	TRBD2	TRBJ2-7	TGTGCCAGCAGCCTCCTAGCGGGGACGAACTACGAGCAGTACTTC	CASSLLAGTNYEQYF
.	TRBV5-4	.	TRBJ2-3	TGTGCCAGCAGGCCCGCGGGACTCGCTCTATCTAGCACAGATACGCAGTATTTT	CASRPAGLALSSTDTQYF
once	TRBV19	TRBD1	TRBJ1-4	TGTGCCAGCCGATTGACAGGGGCTAATGAAAAACTGTTTTTT	CASRLTGANEKLFF
.	TRBV7-9	.	TRBJ2-7	TGTGCCAGCAGCTTAGCGGTCCAGGGCTACGAGCAGTACTTC	CASSLAVQGYEQYF
.	TRBV3-1/TRBV3-2	.	TRBJ1-5	TGTGCCAGCAGCCAAGATCCGCCAGGGCTTAATCAGCCCCAGCATTTT	CASSQDPPGLNQPQHF
.	TRBV5-6	TRBD2	TRBJ2-1	TGTGCCAGCAGCTTGGTGGCTAGCGGGGGTGGTGAGCAGTTCTTC	CASSLVASGGGEQFF
.	TRBV10-1	TRBD1	TRBJ1-2	TGCGCCAGCAGTCCCTTTGTACTCCCCGACAGGGAGGATGGCTACACCTTC	CASSPFVLPDREDGYTF
.	TRBV7-9	TRBD2	TRBJ2-1	TGTGCCAGCAGCTTAGGACGAGCGGGGGCGAGTGAGCAGTTCTTC	CASSLGRAGASEQFF
.	TRBV19	.	TRBJ1-6	TGTGCCAGTAGTATAAACAGACCAAGCTATAATTCACCCCTCCACTTT	CASSINRPSYNSPLHF
few	TRBV11-2	TRBD1	TRBJ1-1	TGTGCCAGCAGCTTATTCGGGACAGGGTACGGTTTCTTT	CASSLFGTGYGFF
.	TRBV12-5	TRBD1	TRBJ2-1	TGTGCTAGTGGCTCGGGGACAGAGAATAGGCAGTTCTTC	CASGSGTENRQFF
.	TRBV5-1	.	TRBJ1-1	TGCGCCAGCAGCTTGGCCGGAGGGACGGACACTGAAGCTTTCTTT	CASSLAGGTDTEAFF
.	TRBV24-1	.	TRBJ2-2	TGTGCCACCAGTGCGGGGGATTCGAACACCGGGGAGCTGTTTTTT	CATSAGDSNTGELFF
.	TRBV2	TRBD1	TRBJ2-7	TGTGCCAGCGGCCAACAGGGGTCCTACGAGCAGTACTTC	CASGQQGSYEQYF
.	TRBV29-1	.	TRBJ1-2	TGCAGCGTTGTAGTGGGGCTTGGCTACACCTTC	CSVVVGLGYTF
few	TRBV19	.	TRBJ2-3	TGTGCCAGTACTACAGGGCTTGGCACAGATACGCAGTATTTT	CASTTGLGTDTQYF
.	TRBV19	.	TRBJ1-1	TGTGCCAGCGGTGGGGGCTCGCGGGAAGCTTTCTTT	CASGGGSREAFF
.	TRBV27	TRBD2	TRBJ2-3	TGTGCCAGCAGTTCACAACTAGCGGGGCCCTCAGATACGCAGTATTTT	CASSSQLAGPSDTQYF
.	TRBV14	TRBD1	TRBJ1-1	TGTGCCAGCAGCCAGAACGCCGGGACAGGGTACACTGAAGCTTTCTTT	CASSQNAGTGYTEAFF
.	TRBV7-8	.	TRBJ2-5	TGTGCCAGCAGCACCGCCGGGACTGGGGAGACCCAGTACTTC	CASSTAGTGETQYF
.	TRBV5-1	.	TRBJ1-4	TGCGCCAGCAGCTTGGATGGCAATAATGAAAAACTGTTTTTT	CASSLDGNNEKLFF
.	TRBV6-1	.	TRBJ1-1	TGTGCCAGCAGTGAAGGAGGAGAGAACACTGAAGCTTTCTTT	CASSEGGENTEAFF
.	TRBV19	.	TRBJ2-5	TGTGCCAGTAGCTCACAGGGTTTGGAGACCCAGTACTTC	CASSSQGLETQYF
few	TRBV25-1	.	TRBJ2-5	TGTGCCAGCAGACTTCGGGGGGCTGGAGAGACCCAGTACTTC	CASRLRGAGETQYF
.	TRBV7-9	TRBD2	TRBJ2-7	TGTGCCAGCAGCTTAGTAGGGCGGGGGGGCGCGAGCTCCTACGAGCAGTACTTC	CASSLVGRGGASSYEQYF
.	TRBV9	TRBD2	TRBJ2-3	TGTGCCAGCAGCGTAGCTCCCAGCGGGGGGGCCCGCACAGATACGCAGTATTTT	CASSVAPSGGARTDTQYF
.	TRBV19	TRBD1	TRBJ1-4	TGTGCCAGTACCACGGACAGGGGGCGGCGGGAAAAACTGTTTTTT	CASTTDRGRREKLFF
few	TRBV3-1/TRBV3-2	.	TRBJ1-1	TGTGCCAGCAGCCCCTATGCGGGGGGGAACACTGAAGCTTTCTTT	CASSPYAGGNTEAFF
.	TRBV6-2/TRBV6-3	TRBD1	TRBJ2-7	TGTGCCAGCAGTTATTTTGTGGGACAGGGGGAGCCCTGGAACGAGCAGTACTTC	CASSYFVGQGEPWNEQYF
once	TRBV18	.	TRBJ2-3	TGTGCCAGCTCACCAAGCGCACAGGGAGATACGCAGTATTTT	CASSPSAQGDTQYF
once	TRBV18	.	TRBJ1-1	TGTGCCAGCTCACCAAGTTCTGAGGGTGAAGCTTTCTTT	CASSPSSEGEAFF
.	TRBV12-5	TRBD1	TRBJ1-6	TGTGCTAGTGGTTTGGTACTTATCGGGACAGGGGCTTCACCCCTCCACTTT	CASGLVLIGTGASPLHF
.	TRBV27	.	TRBJ2-1	TGTGCCAGCACGCCCCGATACAGTATCTACAATGAGCAGTTCTTC	CASTPRYSIYNEQFF
.	TRBV7-2	TRBD1	TRBJ1-2	TGTGCCAGCAGCTACCGGACAGGGGGAAACTATGGCTACACCTTC	CASSYRTGGNYGYTF
.	TRBV18	.	TRBJ1-4	TGTGCCAGCTCACCAACCCAGACGGGGAATAATGAAAAACTGTTTTTT	CASSPTQTGNNEKLFF
.	TRBV4-2	.	TRBJ2-3	TGTGCCAGCAGCCAAGATACGCCTAGCGGCACAGATACGCAGTATTTT	CASSQDTPSGTDTQYF
.	TRBV11-2	.	TRBJ1-1	TGTGCCAGCAGCTTATTCCGGGTTGCCTCCAACACTGAAGCTTTCTTT	CASSLFRVASNTEAFF
.	TRBV23-1	TRBD1	TRBJ1-5	TGCGCCAGCAGTTTAAGAGACAGGGCAGGACCTTCAATTCAGCCCCAGCATTTT	CASSLRDRAGPSIQPQHF
.	TRBV27	TRBD1	TRBJ2-7	TGTGCCAGCAGTCACTCGGGACAGGGGGCCTACGAGCAGTACTTC	CASSHSGQGAYEQYF